This record concerns one T cell receptor (beta chain) sequence. The data belong to a study of blood T cell repertoires in COVID-19. Study in general: The cDNA or gDNA used as material had been derived from T cells, B-cell-depleted T cells, or PBMCs.

Original data processing: Estimated nucleated cell counts came from reference gene primer amplification. Data came from immunoSEQ multiplex PCR; TCRdb stores just in-frame clones and leaves some out. V and J calls and clone size are as listed in that table; D and trimming were resolved from the DNA. Counted here are 25,000 to 40,000 clones, 88% occurring once; the ten biggest clones make up 13% to 15%. CDR3 length equals 16 residues. J was trimmed by 4 bases and V by 3 bases; bases with no gene match: 9. Looked up from germline, CDR1 is MNHEY and CDR2 is SMNVEV (reference sequence). This rearrangement joins TRBV27 to TRBJ1-2; TRBD1 agrees at 9 bases. Specimen: peripheral blood. This TCR derives from a human donor with active COVID-19. The donor label of this sample is uncertain. The CDR3 bases are TGTGCCAGCAGTTTGTACAGGGGGCGAAGGAGCTATGGCTACACCTTC. Translation: CASSLYRGRRSYGYTF.